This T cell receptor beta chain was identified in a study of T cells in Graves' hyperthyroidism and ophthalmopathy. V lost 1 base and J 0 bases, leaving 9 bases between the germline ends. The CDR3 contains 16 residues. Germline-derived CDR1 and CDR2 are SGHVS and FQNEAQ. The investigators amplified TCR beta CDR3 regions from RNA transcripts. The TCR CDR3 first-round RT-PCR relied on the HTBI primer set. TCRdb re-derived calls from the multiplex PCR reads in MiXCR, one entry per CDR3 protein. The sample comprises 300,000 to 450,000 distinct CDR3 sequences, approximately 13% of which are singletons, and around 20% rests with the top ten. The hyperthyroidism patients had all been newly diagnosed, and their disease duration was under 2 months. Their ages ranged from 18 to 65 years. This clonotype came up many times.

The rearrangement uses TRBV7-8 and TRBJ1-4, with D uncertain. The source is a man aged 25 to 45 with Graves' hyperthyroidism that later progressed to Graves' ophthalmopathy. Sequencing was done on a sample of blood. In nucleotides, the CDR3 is TGTGCCAGCAGCTTAGAATGGGCCGCAACTAATGAAAAACTGTTTTTT. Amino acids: CASSLEWAATNEKLFF.